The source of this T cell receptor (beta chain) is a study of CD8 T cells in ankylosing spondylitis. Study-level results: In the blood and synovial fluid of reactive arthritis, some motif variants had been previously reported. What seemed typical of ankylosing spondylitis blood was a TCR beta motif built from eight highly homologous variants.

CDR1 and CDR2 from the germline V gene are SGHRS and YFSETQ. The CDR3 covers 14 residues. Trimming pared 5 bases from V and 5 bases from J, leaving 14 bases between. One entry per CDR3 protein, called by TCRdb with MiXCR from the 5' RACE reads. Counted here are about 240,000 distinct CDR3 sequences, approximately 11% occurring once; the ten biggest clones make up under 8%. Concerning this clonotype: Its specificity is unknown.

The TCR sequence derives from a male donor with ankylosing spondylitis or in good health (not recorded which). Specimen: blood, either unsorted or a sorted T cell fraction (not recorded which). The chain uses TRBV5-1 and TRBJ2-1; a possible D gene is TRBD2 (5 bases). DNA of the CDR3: TGCGCCAGCAGTCCACAGCGGACTCACAATGAGCAGTTCTTC. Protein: CASSPQRTHNEQFF.